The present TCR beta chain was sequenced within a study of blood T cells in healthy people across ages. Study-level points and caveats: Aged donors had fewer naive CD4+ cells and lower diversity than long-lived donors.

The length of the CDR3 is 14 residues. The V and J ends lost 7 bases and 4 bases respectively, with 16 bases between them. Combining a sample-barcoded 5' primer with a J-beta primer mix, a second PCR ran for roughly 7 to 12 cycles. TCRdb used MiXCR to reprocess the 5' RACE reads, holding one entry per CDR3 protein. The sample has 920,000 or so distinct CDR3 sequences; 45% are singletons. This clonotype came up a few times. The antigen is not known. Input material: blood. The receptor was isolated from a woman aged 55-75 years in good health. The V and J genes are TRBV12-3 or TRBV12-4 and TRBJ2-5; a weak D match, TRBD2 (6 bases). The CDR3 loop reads CASTTSKGGETQYF. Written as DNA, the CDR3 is TGTGCCAGCACGACTAGTAAGGGAGGAGAGACCCAGTACTTC.